These T cell receptor beta chains were read from a single sample in a study of identifying expanded T cells in peripheral blood. Here immunoSEQ multiplex PCR was the method, and the copy in TCRdb shows in-frame clones only, minus some. The table lists roughly 100,000 clones, 70% to 90% of them singletons. The sample consisted of blood. The origin of the receptors is a person aged 18 to 70 in good health. The CDR3 runs from the conserved cysteine through the conserved F or W. Each record gives: V gene, clone size, CDR3 protein. Rows may omit the clone size; those that give it use once, few, many or a size class.

TRBV7-9,.,CASSLALLALGGGTEAFF
TRBV13,.,CASSLGPTGQGDRQPQHF
TRBV6-5,.,CASSYSGTYEQYF
TRBV7-9,.,CASSQLAGHPTDTQYF
TRBV4-3,.,CASSLTNTGELFF
TRBV11-2,.,CASSLEGGELFF
TRBV6-1,.,CASSDRRAGGYTF
TRBV19,.,CGTGTGELFF
TRBV10-3,.,CAISLTGYYEQYF
TRBV2,.,CASSPDGGNFPPLHF
TRBV6-5,.,CASSYDGEAFF
TRBV19,once,CASTLAGDYNEQFF
TRBV6-5,.,CASSYVLGDTQYF
TRBV10-3,few,CATNKGTATYEQYF
TRBV7-2,.,CASSGPRGLGYGYTF
TRBV7-2,.,CASSFTGGSYEQYF
TRBV19,once,CASSLQGIQETQYF
TRBV7-9,.,CASSFGQISYNEQFF
TRBV7-8,.,CASGTATDTQYF
TRBV9,.,CASSPGGRTYYNEQFF
TRBV5-4,.,CASGAGEQFF
TRBV10-3,.,CAISGLAGMSTDTQYF
TRBV7-2,few,CASSLQGSGDSPLHF
TRBV10-2,few,CASDSTGISNQPQHF
TRBV4-1,once,CASSHGDRVNEKLFF
TRBV2,.,CASRQLGNQPQHF
TRBV27,.,CASSVPGSVQYF
TRBV7-6,.,CASSLAVWQDHSYNEQFF
TRBV28,.,CASSWGDYNVLSYEQYF
TRBV5-5,.,CASSLAPGQGYGYTF
TRBV9,once,CASSRGGEETQYF
TRBV4-1,once,CASSQDRKDPWNTEAFF
TRBV19,.,CASSMGAGYYEQYF
TRBV4-1,.,CASSQDTSGQRQHYGYTF
TRBV4-3,.,CASSQAWTDSYEQYF
TRBV5-4,.,CASSPTTGGGGRMVYEQYF
TRBV4-2,.,CASSLGLAGGPGFDEQFF